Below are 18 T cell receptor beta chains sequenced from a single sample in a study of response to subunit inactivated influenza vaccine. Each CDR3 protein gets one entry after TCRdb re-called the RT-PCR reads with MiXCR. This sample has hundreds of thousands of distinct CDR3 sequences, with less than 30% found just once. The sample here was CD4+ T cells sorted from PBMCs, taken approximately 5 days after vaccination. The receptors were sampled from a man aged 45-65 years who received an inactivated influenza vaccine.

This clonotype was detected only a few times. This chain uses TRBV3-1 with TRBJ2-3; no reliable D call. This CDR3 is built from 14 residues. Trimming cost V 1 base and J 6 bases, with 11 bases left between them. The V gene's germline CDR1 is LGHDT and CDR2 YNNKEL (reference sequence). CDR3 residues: CASSQALGTDTQYF. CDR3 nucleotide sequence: TGTGCCAGCAGCCAAGCTCTGGGTACGGATACGCAGTATTTT.

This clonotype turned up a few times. In nucleotides, the CDR3 is TGCGCCAGCAGCGGGCCCATGAACACTGAAGCTTTCTTT. Protein product: CASSGPMNTEAFF. This rearrangement joins TRBV5-1 to TRBJ1-1; D call uncertain. Trimming cost V 4 bases and J 0 bases, with 7 bases left between them. Looked up from germline, CDR1 is SGHRS and CDR2 is YFSETQ. This CDR3 is built from 13 residues.

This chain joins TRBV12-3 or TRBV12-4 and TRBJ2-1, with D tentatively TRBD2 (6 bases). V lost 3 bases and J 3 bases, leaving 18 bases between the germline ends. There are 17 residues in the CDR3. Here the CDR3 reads CASSFGLVGGSYNEQFF. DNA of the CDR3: TGTGCCAGCAGTTTTGGGTTAGTGGGGGGAAGCTACAATGAGCAGTTCTTC.

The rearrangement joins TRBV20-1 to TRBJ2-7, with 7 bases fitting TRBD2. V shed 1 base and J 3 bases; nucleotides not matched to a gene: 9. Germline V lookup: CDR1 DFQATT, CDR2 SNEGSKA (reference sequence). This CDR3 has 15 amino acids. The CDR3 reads CSARAPGRGNYEQYF. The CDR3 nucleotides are TGCAGTGCTAGAGCCCCTGGGCGGGGGAACTACGAGCAGTACTTC.

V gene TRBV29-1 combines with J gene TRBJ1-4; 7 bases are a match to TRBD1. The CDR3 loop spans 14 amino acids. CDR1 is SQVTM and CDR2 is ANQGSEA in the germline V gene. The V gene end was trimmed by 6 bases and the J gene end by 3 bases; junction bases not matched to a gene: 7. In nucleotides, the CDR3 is TGCAGCGTCAGACAGGGAGGGGCTAATGAAAAACTGTTTTTT. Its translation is CSVRQGGANEKLFF.

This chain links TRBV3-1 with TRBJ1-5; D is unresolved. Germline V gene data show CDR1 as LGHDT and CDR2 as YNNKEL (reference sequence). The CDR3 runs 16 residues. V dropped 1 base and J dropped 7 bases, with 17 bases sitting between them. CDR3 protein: CASSQASGQGKQPQHF. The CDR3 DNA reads TGTGCCAGCAGCCAAGCCAGCGGGCAAGGGAAACAGCCCCAGCATTTT. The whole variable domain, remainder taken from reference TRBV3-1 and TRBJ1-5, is DTAVSQTPKYLVTQMGNDKSIKCEQNLGHDTMYWYKQDSKKFLKIMFSYNNKELIINETVPNRFSPKSPDKAHLNLHINSLELGDSAVYFCASSQASGQGKQPQHFGDGTRLSIL.

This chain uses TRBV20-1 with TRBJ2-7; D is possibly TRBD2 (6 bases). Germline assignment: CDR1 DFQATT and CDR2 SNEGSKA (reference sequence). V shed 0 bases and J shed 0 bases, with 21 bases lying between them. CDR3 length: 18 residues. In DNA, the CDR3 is TGCAGTGCTAGAGATGTCGGGGGAGTTACTACAATCTCCTACGAGCAGTACTTC. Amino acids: CSARDVGGVTTISYEQYF.

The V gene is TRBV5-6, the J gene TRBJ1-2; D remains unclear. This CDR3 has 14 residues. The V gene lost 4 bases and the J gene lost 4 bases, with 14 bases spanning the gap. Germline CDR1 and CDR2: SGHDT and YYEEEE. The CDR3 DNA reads TGTGCCAGCAGCCGTCGGACCCTGATCTATGGCTACACCTTC. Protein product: CASSRRTLIYGYTF.

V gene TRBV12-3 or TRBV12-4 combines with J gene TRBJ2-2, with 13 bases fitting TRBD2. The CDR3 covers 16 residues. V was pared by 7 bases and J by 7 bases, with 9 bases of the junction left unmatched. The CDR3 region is CASTLTSGGAGGELFF. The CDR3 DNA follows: TGTGCCAGCACCCTAACTAGCGGGGGGGCCGGCGGGGAGCTGTTTTTT.

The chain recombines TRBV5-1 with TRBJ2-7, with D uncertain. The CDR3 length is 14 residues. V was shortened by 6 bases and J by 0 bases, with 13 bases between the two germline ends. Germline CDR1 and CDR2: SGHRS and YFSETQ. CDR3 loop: CASKTTASSYEQYF. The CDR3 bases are TGCGCCAGCAAGACGACGGCTAGCTCCTACGAGCAGTACTTC.

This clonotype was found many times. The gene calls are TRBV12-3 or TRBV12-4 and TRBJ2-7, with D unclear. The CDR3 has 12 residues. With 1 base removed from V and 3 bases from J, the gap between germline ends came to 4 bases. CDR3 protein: CASSLEFYEQYF. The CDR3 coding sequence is TGTGCCAGCAGTTTAGAGTTCTACGAGCAGTACTTC.

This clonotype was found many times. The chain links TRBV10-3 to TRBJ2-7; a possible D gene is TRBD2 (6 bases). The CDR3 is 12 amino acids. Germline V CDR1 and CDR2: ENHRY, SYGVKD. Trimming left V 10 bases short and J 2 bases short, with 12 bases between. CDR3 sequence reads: CATGTAPYEQYF. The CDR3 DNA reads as TGTGCCACCGGGACTGCCCCCTACGAGCAGTACTTC.

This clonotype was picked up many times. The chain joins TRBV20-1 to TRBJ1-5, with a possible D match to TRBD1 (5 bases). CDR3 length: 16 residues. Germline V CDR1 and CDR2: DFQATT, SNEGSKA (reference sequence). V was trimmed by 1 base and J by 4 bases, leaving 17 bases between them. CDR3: CSARVGLGGANQPQHF. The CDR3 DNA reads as TGCAGTGCTAGAGTTGGTTTAGGAGGGGCAAATCAGCCCCAGCATTTT.

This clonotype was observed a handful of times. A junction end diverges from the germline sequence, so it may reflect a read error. The chain's CDR3 is CASSLYRLATGELFF. The DNA for the CDR3 is TGCGCCAGCAGCTTGTACAGGCTGGCCACCGGGGAGCTGTTTTTT. This sequence joins TRBV11-2 and TRBJ2-2; D may be TRBD1 (5 bases). CDR1 SGHAT and CDR2 FQNNGV come from the germline V gene. The CDR3 is 15 residues long.

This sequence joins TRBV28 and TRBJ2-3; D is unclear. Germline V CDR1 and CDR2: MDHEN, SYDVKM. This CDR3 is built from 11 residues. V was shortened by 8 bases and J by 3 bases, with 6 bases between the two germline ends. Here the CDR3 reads CASDSTDTQYF. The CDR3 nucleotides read TGTGCCAGCGACTCTACAGATACGCAGTATTTT.

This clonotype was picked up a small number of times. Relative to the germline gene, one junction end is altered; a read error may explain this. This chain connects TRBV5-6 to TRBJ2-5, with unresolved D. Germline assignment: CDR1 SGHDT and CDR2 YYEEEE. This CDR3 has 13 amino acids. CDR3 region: CASSLGYQGTQYF. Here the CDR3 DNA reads TGTGCCAGCAGCTTGGGTTATCAAGGGACCCAGTACTTC.

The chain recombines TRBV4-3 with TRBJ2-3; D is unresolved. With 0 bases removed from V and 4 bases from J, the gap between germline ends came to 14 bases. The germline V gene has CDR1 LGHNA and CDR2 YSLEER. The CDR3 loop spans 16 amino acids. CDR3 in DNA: TGCGCCAGCAGCCAAGATTATAGGGATTCTGCAGATACGCAGTATTTT. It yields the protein CASSQDYRDSADTQYF.

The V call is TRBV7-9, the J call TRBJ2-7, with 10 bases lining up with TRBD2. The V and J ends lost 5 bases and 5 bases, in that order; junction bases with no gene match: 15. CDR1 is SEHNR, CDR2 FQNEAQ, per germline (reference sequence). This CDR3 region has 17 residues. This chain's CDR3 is CASSPQGGLAGADEQYF. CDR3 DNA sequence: TGTGCCAGCAGCCCCCAAGGTGGTCTAGCGGGAGCAGACGAGCAGTACTTC.